Here is one T cell receptor (beta chain) with its context. These data originate in a study of blood T cell repertoires in COVID-19. The data were produced by immunoSEQ multiplex PCR, yet TCRdb's version contains in-frame clones alone and is incomplete. The sample yields 250,000 or so clones, more than 75% seen once. After removal of 4 bases from V and 0 bases from J, the junction contained 7 bases not matched to a gene. CDR3 length equals 16 residues. From germline, CDR1 is SGHNT and CDR2 YYREEE (reference sequence). This TCR was recovered from a man in his forties who had recovered from COVID-19. The gene calls are TRBV5-4 and TRBJ2-3, with 8 bases that match TRBD2. The sequenced material came from PBMCs or T cells enriched from blood (not recorded which). In DNA, the CDR3 is TGTGCCAGCAGCCTGGTAGCGGGGTTTAGCACAGATACGCAGTATTTT. Translating it yields CASSLVAGFSTDTQYF.